The source of this T cell receptor (beta chain) is a study of CD8 T cells in ankylosing spondylitis. Study-wide points: Several highly homologous variants formed a TCR beta motif that appeared characteristic of ankylosing spondylitis blood. Earlier reports found some motif variants in synovial fluid and blood in reactive arthritis.

A word on this clonotype: The target antigen is unknown.

Germline assignment: CDR1 SGHNT and CDR2 YYREEE (reference sequence). V gave up 2 bases and J gave up 1 base; unmatched junction bases: 2. The CDR3 length is 16 residues. The authors made TCR beta libraries by quantitative 5'-RACE with molecular barcodes. TCRdb re-analysed the 5' RACE reads in MiXCR, keeping a single row per CDR3 protein. The table shows 50,000 to 70,000 distinct CDR3 sequences, with about 6% occurring only once. The chain uses TRBV5-4 and TRBJ2-2; 10 bases map to TRBD2. The sequence came from a male donor with ankylosing spondylitis. Sequenced material: synovial fluid, either unsorted or a sorted T cell fraction (not recorded which). CDR3 nucleotides: TGTGCCAGCAGCTTTCCTAGCGGGAGGAACACCGGGGAGCTGTTTTTT. Its translation: CASSFPSGRNTGELFF.